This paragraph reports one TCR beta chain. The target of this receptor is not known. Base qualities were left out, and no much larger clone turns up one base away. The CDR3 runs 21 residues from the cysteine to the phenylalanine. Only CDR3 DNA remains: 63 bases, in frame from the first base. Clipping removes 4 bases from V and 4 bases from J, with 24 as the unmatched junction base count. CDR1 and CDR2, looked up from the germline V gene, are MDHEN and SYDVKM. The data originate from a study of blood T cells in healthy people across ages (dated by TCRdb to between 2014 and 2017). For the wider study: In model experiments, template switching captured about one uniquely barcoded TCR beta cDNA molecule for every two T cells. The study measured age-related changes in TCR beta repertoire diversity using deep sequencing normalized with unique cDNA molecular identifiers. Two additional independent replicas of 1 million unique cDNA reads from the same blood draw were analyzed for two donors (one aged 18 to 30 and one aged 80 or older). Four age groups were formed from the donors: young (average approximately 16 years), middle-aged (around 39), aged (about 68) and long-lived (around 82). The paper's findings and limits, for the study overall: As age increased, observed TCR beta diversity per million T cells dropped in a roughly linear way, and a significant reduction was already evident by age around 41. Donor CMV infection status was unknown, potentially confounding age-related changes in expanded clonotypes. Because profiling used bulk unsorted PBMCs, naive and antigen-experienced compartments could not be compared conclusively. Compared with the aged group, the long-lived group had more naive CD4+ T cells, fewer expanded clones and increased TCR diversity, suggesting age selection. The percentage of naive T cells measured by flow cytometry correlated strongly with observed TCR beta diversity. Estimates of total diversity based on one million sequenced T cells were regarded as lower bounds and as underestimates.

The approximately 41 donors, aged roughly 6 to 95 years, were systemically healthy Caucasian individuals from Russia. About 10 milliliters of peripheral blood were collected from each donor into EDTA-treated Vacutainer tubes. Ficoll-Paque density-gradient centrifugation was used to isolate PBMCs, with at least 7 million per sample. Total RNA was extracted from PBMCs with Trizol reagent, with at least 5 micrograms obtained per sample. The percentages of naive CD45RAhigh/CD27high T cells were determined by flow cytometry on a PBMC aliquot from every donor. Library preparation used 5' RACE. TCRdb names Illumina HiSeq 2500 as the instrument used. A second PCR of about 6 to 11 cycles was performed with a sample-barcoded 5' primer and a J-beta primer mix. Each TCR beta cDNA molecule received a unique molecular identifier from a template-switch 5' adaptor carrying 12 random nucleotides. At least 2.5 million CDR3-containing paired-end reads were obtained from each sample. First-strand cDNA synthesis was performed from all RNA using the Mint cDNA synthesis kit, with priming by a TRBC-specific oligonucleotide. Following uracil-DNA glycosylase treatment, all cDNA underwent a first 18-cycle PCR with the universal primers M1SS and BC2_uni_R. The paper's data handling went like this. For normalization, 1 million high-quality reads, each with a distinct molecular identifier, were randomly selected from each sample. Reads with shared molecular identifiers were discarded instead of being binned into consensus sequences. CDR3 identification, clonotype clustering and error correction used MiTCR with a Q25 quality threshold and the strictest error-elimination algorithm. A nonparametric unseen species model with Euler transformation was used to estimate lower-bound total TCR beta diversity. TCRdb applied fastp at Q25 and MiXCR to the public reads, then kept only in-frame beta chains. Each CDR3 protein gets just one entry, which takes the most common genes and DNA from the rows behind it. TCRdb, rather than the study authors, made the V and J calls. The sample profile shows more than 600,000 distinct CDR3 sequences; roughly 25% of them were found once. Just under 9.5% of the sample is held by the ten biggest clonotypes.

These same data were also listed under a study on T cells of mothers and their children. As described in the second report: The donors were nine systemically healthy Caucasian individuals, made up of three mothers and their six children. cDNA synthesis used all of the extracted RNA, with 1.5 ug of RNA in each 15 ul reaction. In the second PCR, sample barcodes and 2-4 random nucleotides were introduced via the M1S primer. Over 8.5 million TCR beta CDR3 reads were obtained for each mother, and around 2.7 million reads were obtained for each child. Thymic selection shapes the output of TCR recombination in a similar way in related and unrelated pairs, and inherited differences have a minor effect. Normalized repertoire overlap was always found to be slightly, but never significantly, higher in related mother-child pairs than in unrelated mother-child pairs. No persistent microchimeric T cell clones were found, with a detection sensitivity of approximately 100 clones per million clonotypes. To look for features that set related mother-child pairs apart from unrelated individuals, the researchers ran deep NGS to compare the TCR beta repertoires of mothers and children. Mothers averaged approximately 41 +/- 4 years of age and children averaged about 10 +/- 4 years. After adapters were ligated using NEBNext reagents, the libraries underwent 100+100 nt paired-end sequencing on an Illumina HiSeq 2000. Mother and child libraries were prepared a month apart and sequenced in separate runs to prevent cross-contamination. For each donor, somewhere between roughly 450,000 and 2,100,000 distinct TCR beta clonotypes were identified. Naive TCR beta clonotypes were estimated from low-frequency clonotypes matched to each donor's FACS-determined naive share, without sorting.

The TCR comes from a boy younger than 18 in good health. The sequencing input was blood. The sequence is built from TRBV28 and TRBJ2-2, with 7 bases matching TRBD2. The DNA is TGTGCCAGCAGTTCTGACAGATATTTTGGTCTAGCGGAGACGGTCACCGGGGAGCTGTTTTTT. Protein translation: CASSSDRYFGLAETVTGELFF.